These 21 T cell receptor beta chains were all obtained from the same sample, sequenced in a study of vaccination effects on CD4 cells after COVID-19. Their recognized antigens are unknown. Viral peptide pools were used in the ViraFEST assay to expand antigen-specific CD4+ T cells, and sequencing came afterward. Isolation of CD4+ T cells took place after approximately 10 days of culture. Vaccine recipients had no previous SARS-CoV-2 infection; their nucleocapsid antibodies were negative. Sequenced by immunoSEQ multiplex PCR; TCRdb stores in-frame clones only, minus some. Here the sample spans around 71,000 clones, around 76% being singletons. This material consisted of CD4+ T cells from PBMCs cultured with HCoV-OC43 spike peptides, taken before COVID-19 vaccination. Subset defined: HCoV-OC43 spike overlapping peptide pool stimulation. The receptors were gathered from a human donor who received a COVID-19 vaccine.

The CDR3 DNA follows: TGTGCCAGTGGAGGGGGTGTGAACACCGGGGAGCTGTTTTTT. It yields the protein CASGGGVNTGELFF. The V call is TRBV19, the J call TRBJ2-2; D tentatively reads TRBD1 or TRBD2 (6 bases each). CDR1 and CDR2 from the germline V gene are LNHDA and SQIVND (reference sequence). The CDR3 has 14 residues. V lost 8 bases and J lost 1, with 11 bases in between.

The chain has TRBV3-1 (or the pseudogene TRBV3-2) and TRBJ2-5; D possibly uses TRBD1 or TRBD2 (5 bases each). Germline V gene lookup returns CDR1 LGHDT and CDR2 YNNKEL (reference sequence). The CDR3 is 14 residues long. The germline V and J ends were trimmed by 4 bases and 0 bases, with 9 bases remaining between them. CDR3: CASSLGTYQETQYF. The CDR3 nucleotides are TGTGCCAGCAGCCTAGGGACGTACCAAGAGACCCAGTACTTC.

The V call is TRBV6-4, the J call TRBJ2-2; weak D call: TRBD1 (5 bases). The germline V gene has CDR1 MRHNA and CDR2 SNTAGT. The CDR3 consists of 19 residues. V dropped 0 bases and J dropped 5 bases, with 22 bases sitting between them. The DNA for the CDR3 is TGTGCCAGCAGTGACTCTCTTACAGGCCCTCACTCCCGAACCGGGGAGCTGTTTTTT. Its protein is CASSDSLTGPHSRTGELFF.

J is TRBJ1-1 and V is TRBV30; D is possibly TRBD1 (6 bases). The germline V and J ends were trimmed by 3 bases and 8 bases, with 13 bases remaining between them. Germline V gene lookup returns CDR1 GTSNPN and CDR2 SVGIG (reference sequence). The CDR3 contains 12 residues. In nucleotides, the CDR3 is TGTGCCTGGAGGAAATCAGACAGGGAAGCTTTCTTT. Its protein product is CAWRKSDREAFF.

The rearrangement uses TRBV10-3 and TRBJ2-4; maybe TRBD2 (5 bases). Trimming took 4 bases from V and 6 from J, leaving 13 bases between them. Looked up from germline, CDR1 is ENHRY and CDR2 is SYGVKD. The CDR3 covers 14 residues. CDR3 in amino acids: CAISGSGVLNIQYF. The CDR3 coding sequence is TGTGCCATCAGTGGTTCCGGGGTCCTAAACATTCAGTACTTC.

This clone was recorded only once. The rearrangement joins TRBV12-3 or TRBV12-4 to TRBJ1-6; no clear D. The CDR3 has 13 residues. The V and J ends lost 6 bases and 10 bases respectively, with 13 bases between them. In nucleotides, the CDR3 is TGTGCCAGCAGAGTCGAGGGAAGGTCACCCCTCCACTTT. As protein: CASRVEGRSPLHF.

The chain links TRBV24-1 to TRBJ2-1, with 7 bases matching TRBD1. Looked up from germline, CDR1 is KGHDR and CDR2 is SFDVKD. CDR3 size: 15 residues. V lost 10 bases to trimming and J lost 4 bases; unmatched junction nucleotides: 12. Here the CDR3 DNA reads TGTGCCACTTCCTTAACAGGGGCCCTATACAATGAGCAGTTCTTC. Translated: CATSLTGALYNEQFF.

The genes are TRBV28 and TRBJ1-5; 8 bases fit TRBD1. Losses at the gene ends were 6 bases for V and 4 bases for J; bases not matched to a gene: 11. The CDR3 is 16 residues long. Germline V lookup: CDR1 MDHEN, CDR2 SYDVKM. CDR3 sequence (DNA): TGTGCCAGCAGACCGACCCGGACAGGGAAGAATCAGCCCCAGCATTTT. Amino acids: CASRPTRTGKNQPQHF.

There are a few counts of this clone. The chain employs TRBV28 and TRBJ2-2, with 9 bases matching TRBD2. Germline V gene data show CDR1 as MDHEN and CDR2 as SYDVKM. This CDR3 spans 14 amino acids. V gave up 7 bases and J gave up 4 bases; unmatched junction bases: 4. CDR3 protein: CASIAGGSTGELFF. The DNA for the CDR3 is TGTGCCAGCATCGCGGGAGGGTCCACCGGGGAGCTGTTTTTT.

Only a few counts were recorded for this clone. The genes are TRBV19 and TRBJ1-1; D is possibly TRBD1 (5 bases). This CDR3 has 14 amino acids. V was cut by 5 bases and J by 4 bases, with 14 bases left in between. Germline-derived CDR1 and CDR2 are LNHDA and SQIVND (reference sequence). The CDR3 nucleotides read TGTGCCAGTAGTCCATTCGGGGGGAGCACTGAAGCTTTCTTT. Protein product: CASSPFGGSTEAFF.

J is TRBJ1-3 and V is TRBV27; the D gene is possibly TRBD1 (5 bases). The CDR3 runs to 19 residues. V lost 5 bases, J lost 2 bases, and 25 bases lay in between. The germline CDR1 and CDR2 sequences are MNHEY and SMNVEV (reference sequence). The CDR3 spells CASSPSWGRNPLTGNTIYF. The CDR3 coding sequence is TGTGCCAGCAGTCCGTCGTGGGGCAGGAACCCTCTCACTGGAAACACCATATATTTT.

This sequence joins TRBV10-3 and TRBJ1-1; D is unresolved. The ends were cut back, 0 bases at V and 4 bases at J, with 6 bases in the middle. Per germline, CDR1 ENHRY and CDR2 SYGVKD. This CDR3 has 13 amino acids. CDR3 protein: CAISESGSTEAFF. CDR3 DNA: TGTGCCATCAGTGAGTCAGGGAGCACTGAAGCTTTCTTT.

The chain uses TRBV7-2 and TRBJ1-5; D gene ambiguous. Trimming stripped 5 bases from V and 4 bases from J, with 15 bases between. CDR1 and CDR2 (germline): SGHTA, FQGNSA. CDR3 size: 15 residues. In nucleotides, the CDR3 is TGTGCCAGCAGCGATCGGTGGGGAGGGAATCAGCCCCAGCATTTT. Its protein product is CASSDRWGGNQPQHF. The full variable domain, with the rest looked up from reference TRBV7-2 and TRBJ1-5, is GAGVSQSPSNKVTEKGKDVELRCDPISGHTALYWYRQSLGQGLEFLIYFQGNSAPDKSGLPSDRFSAERTGGSVSTLTIQRTQQEDSAVYLCASSDRWGGNQPQHFGDGTRLSIL.

The chain is built from TRBV5-1 and TRBJ2-5; the match to TRBD2 covers 7 bases. With V trimmed by 7 bases and J by 1 base, 1 base remained unmatched. This CDR3 has 12 residues. Germline V gives CDR1 SGHRS, CDR2 YFSETQ. CDR3 amino acids: CASGGGQETQYF. The CDR3, as DNA: TGCGCCAGCGGGGGGGGCCAAGAGACCCAGTACTTC.

J is TRBJ1-1 and V is TRBV4-2; D is perhaps TRBD1 (6 bases). Germline CDR1 is LGHNA and CDR2 is YNFKEQ. Trimming removed 0 bases at V and 1 base at J, with 12 bases between. The CDR3 is made up of 16 amino acids. Here the CDR3 reads CASSQDWGQRNTEAFF. In DNA form, the CDR3 reads TGTGCCAGCAGCCAAGATTGGGGACAAAGGAACACTGAAGCTTTCTTT.

This clone was seen only a few times. The chain uses TRBV7-9 and TRBJ2-7; the D gene is possibly TRBD1 (5 bases). The CDR3 totals 13 residues. Germline CDR1 reads SEHNR; CDR2 reads FQNEAQ (reference sequence). V lost 3 bases, J lost 4 bases, and 10 bases lay in between. CDR3 residues: CASSFAGSYEQYV. CDR3 nucleotide sequence: TGTGCCAGCAGCTTCGCAGGGTCTTACGAGCAGTACGTC.

This chain connects TRBV7-2 to TRBJ1-2; maybe TRBD1 (5 bases). Deletions cut 4 bases from V and 0 bases from J, with 18 bases between. The CDR3 loop spans 17 amino acids. Per the germline V gene, CDR1 is SGHTA and CDR2 is FQGNSA. The CDR3 DNA is TGTGCCAGCAGCTCAGAATACCAGGGACTAGCTAACTATGGCTACACCTTC. Its translation is CASSSEYQGLANYGYTF.

This chain links TRBV6-1 with TRBJ2-5; D not resolved. Germline V lookup: CDR1 MNHNS, CDR2 SASEGT. V was trimmed by 0 bases and J by 1 base, leaving 12 bases between them. CDR3 length: 16 residues. The CDR3: CASSEAPYSPQETQYF. The CDR3 region has the DNA TGTGCCAGCAGTGAAGCACCCTACTCACCCCAAGAGACCCAGTACTTC.

V gene TRBV3-1 (or the pseudogene TRBV3-2) combines with J gene TRBJ2-6; 9 bases agree with TRBD1. Germline lookup yields CDR1 LGHDT and CDR2 YNNKEL (reference sequence). The CDR3 loop spans 19 amino acids. V was pared by 4 bases and J by 0 bases, with 10 bases of the junction left unmatched. The CDR3 region has the DNA TGTGCCAGCAGCCTTTTAATCCGGGACAGGGACTCTGGGGCCAACGTCCTGACTTTC. This sequence encodes CASSLLIRDRDSGANVLTF.

The chain links TRBV10-2 to TRBJ2-2, with unresolved D. The germline gives CDR1 WSHSY, CDR2 SAAADI. V shed 8 bases and J shed 0 bases, with 16 bases lying between them. The CDR3 runs 16 residues. This CDR3 is CASAFSDASNTGELFF. The DNA of the CDR3 is TGCGCCAGCGCGTTCTCGGACGCCTCGAACACCGGGGAGCTGTTTTTT.

The chain has TRBV6-5 and TRBJ1-2; possible D gene TRBD1, 5 bases. The CDR3 has 14 residues. Trimming took off 6 bases at V and 3 bases at J, with 14 bases between the two ends. The germline gives CDR1 MNHEY, CDR2 SVGAGI. CDR3 DNA sequence: TGTGCCAGCAGCCCCTCCCGAGGGGACTATGGCTACACCTTC. Its translation is CASSPSRGDYGYTF.